Shown below are 8 T cell receptor beta chains from a single sample sequenced in a study of T cell responses to AZD1222 COVID-19 vaccine. TCRdb's copy holds only in-frame clones and misses some; the assay was immunoSEQ multiplex PCR. The sample has around 180,000 clones; 85% to 90% are singletons. Sample: peripheral blood, taken on day 0 of AZD1222 vaccination. These receptor sequences come from an adult in good health.

V is TRBV18 and J is TRBJ2-3, with D possibly TRBD2 on 6 matching bases. Trimming removed 0 bases at V and 4 bases at J, with 14 bases between. Germline values: CDR1 KGHSH, CDR2 LQKENI. This CDR3 contains 16 residues. CDR3 sequence: CASSPPFWERADTQYF. CDR3 in DNA: TGTGCCAGCTCACCACCGTTCTGGGAGCGGGCAGATACGCAGTATTTT.

This clone came up once. The rearrangement links TRBV7-2 to TRBJ2-7; D unclear. Germline V gives CDR1 SGHTA, CDR2 FQGNSA. V lost 5 bases to trimming and J lost 3 bases, with 11 bases between them. There are 13 residues in the CDR3. CDR3 region: CASSPVPYYEQYF. The DNA for the CDR3 is TGTGCCAGCAGCCCCGTCCCCTACTACGAGCAGTACTTC.

The V call is TRBV21-1, the J call TRBJ1-6; TRBD1, the table's D call, was not compared with the DNA. TRBV21-1 is a recognized pseudogene. This CDR3 region has 15 residues. The CDR3 DNA reads TGTGCCAGCCGAGACCGGTTCCAGGGGGCTTCACCCCTCCACTTT. Protein sequence: CASRDRFQGASPLHF.

V is TRBV11-3 and J is TRBJ2-3; no clear D gene. The CDR3 consists of 12 residues. Germline values: CDR1 SGHNT, CDR2 YENEEA. V was clipped by 5 bases and J by 4 bases, with 7 bases between them. The CDR3 DNA reads as TGTGCCAGCAGCCAAACAGCAGATACGCAGTATTTT. This translates into CASSQTADTQYF.

In regard to this clone: This specimen includes other DNA sequences encoding the same CDR3. This chain links TRBV19 with TRBJ2-7, with TRBD1 identical over 7 bases. V lost 4 bases, J lost 1 base, and 7 bases stayed unmatched. Germline-derived CDR1 and CDR2 are LNHDA and SQIVND (reference sequence). This CDR3 region has 15 residues. The DNA for the CDR3 is TGTGCCAGTAGTACGCCGGGACAGTCGTCCTACGAGCAGTACTTC. Amino acids: CASSTPGQSSYEQYF.

Remarks on this clone: The junction does not match germline at one end; this may be a read error. This chain joins TRBV2 and TRBJ2-7; D may be TRBD1 (5 bases). The germline CDR1 and CDR2 sequences are SNHLY and FYNNEI. This CDR3 has 16 residues. CDR3 loop: CASTEPGRGQAYEQYF. The CDR3 bases are TGTGCCAGCACTGAACCAGGGCGCGGTCAGGCCTACGAGCAGTACTTC.

This chain links TRBV7-3 with TRBJ2-6, with a possible D match to TRBD2 (5 bases). Looked up from germline, CDR1 is SGHTA and CDR2 is FQGTGA. The CDR3 is 18 amino acids. The V end was cut by 0 bases, the J end by 0 bases, with 12 bases between. CDR3 in DNA: TGTGCCAGCAGCTTAACGTTTCCCGGGATCTCTGGGGCCAACGTCCTGACTTTC. Its protein is CASSLTFPGISGANVLTF.

The CDR3 here is CATPSYLAGIQETQYF. In nucleotides, the CDR3 is TGTGCCACCCCCTCCTATCTAGCGGGCATCCAAGAGACCCAGTACTTC. The chain uses TRBV24-1 and TRBJ2-5, with 8 bases identical to TRBD2. CDR1 is KGHDR, CDR2 SFDVKD, per germline. CDR3 length: 16 residues. The junction had 12 bases not matched to a gene; V was cut back by 9 bases and J by 1 base.